The 32 T cell receptor beta chains below come from one sample, sequenced in a study of cytomegalovirus exposure and HLA in healthy donors. The PCR used 60 Vbeta and 13 Jbeta primers. The protocol was immunoSEQ multiplex PCR, while the TCRdb copy is restricted to in-frame clones and leaves out a portion. The table includes about 180,000 clones, over 70% detected once. Sequenced: PBMCs. All receptors come from a boy aged 2-9 years in good health and CMV-seronegative.

This chain joins TRBV11-3 and TRBJ2-3, with D possibly matching TRBD2 (5 bases). Trimming removed 1 base at V and 5 bases at J, with 19 bases between. The germline V gene encodes CDR1 SGHNT and CDR2 YENEEA. This CDR3 region has 17 residues. The CDR3 nucleotides read TGTGCCAGCAGCTTAGGGGGATGGGAGAGCGGAGGAGATACGCAGTATTTT. As protein: CASSLGGWESGGDTQYF.

The chain couples TRBV30 to TRBJ2-1, with unresolved D. Between the trimmed V and J ends, which lost 5 bases and 4 bases, there was a span of 12 bases. The CDR3 loop spans 13 amino acids. Germline V CDR1 and CDR2: GTSNPN, SVGIG (reference sequence). The CDR3, as DNA: TGTGCCTGGGGCGCAGCGCTATACAATGAGCAGTTCTTC. As protein: CAWGAALYNEQFF. Variable domain in full (rest from reference TRBV30 and TRBJ2-1): SQTIHQWPATLVQPVGSPLSLECTVEGTSNPNLYWYRQAAGRGLQLLFYSVGIGQISSEVPQNLSASRPQDRQFILSSKKLLLSDSGFYLCAWGAALYNEQFFGPGTRLTVL.

This clone was counted a few times. The chain links TRBV5-6 to TRBJ2-3; D perhaps matches TRBD2 (5 bases). The length of the CDR3 is 19 residues. Germline V gene lookup returns CDR1 SGHDT and CDR2 YYEEEE. V gave up 5 bases and J gave up 3 bases, with 28 bases separating them. CDR3 protein: CASSLGEGLGVGRTDTQYF. The CDR3 DNA is TGTGCCAGCAGTCTTGGGGAAGGCCTGGGAGTGGGAAGGACAGATACGCAGTATTTT. Variable domain in full (rest from reference TRBV5-6 and TRBJ2-3): DAGVTQSPTHLIKTRGQQVTLRCSPKSGHDTVSWYQQALGQGPQFIFQYYEEEERQRGNFPDRFSGHQFPNYSSELNVNALLLGDSALYLCASSLGEGLGVGRTDTQYFGPGTRLTVL.

This chain uses TRBV2 with TRBJ2-3; TRBD2 matches at 12 bases. V shed 5 bases and J 7 bases; nucleotides not matched to a gene: 7. This CDR3 has 15 residues. The germline gives CDR1 SNHLY, CDR2 FYNNEI. The CDR3 loop is CASSKTSGGVYTQYF. The CDR3 nucleotides are TGTGCCAGCAGTAAGACTAGCGGGGGAGTCTATACGCAGTATTTT.

The chain uses TRBV2 and TRBJ2-7; 16 nucleotides match TRBD2. Trimming cost V 4 bases and J 4 bases; bases outside gene matches: 4. CDR1 and CDR2 from the germline V gene are SNHLY and FYNNEI. This CDR3 comprises 16 residues. The CDR3 protein is CASSVGTSGRGYEQYF. CDR3 in DNA: TGTGCCAGCAGTGTGGGGACTAGCGGGAGGGGGTACGAGCAGTACTTC.

The CDR3 spells CASSFPHSPLHF. The CDR3 nucleotides are TGTGCCAGCAGCTTCCCTCATTCACCCCTCCACTTT. This rearrangement joins TRBV7-2 to TRBJ1-6; D gene ambiguous. Between the trimmed V and J ends, which lost 3 bases and 8 bases, there was a span of 5 bases. CDR1 is SGHTA and CDR2 is FQGNSA in the germline V gene. This CDR3 has 12 amino acids.

The V call is TRBV2, the J call TRBJ2-5; 9 bases line up with TRBD2. The germline V gene encodes CDR1 SNHLY and CDR2 FYNNEI. V gave up 6 bases and J gave up 4 bases; unmatched junction bases: 9. CDR3 size: 15 residues. CDR3 loop: CASRPSGTKGETQYF. The CDR3 coding sequence is TGTGCCAGCAGACCTAGCGGGACCAAGGGAGAGACCCAGTACTTC.

This clone was counted a single time. V usage is TRBV19 and J usage is TRBJ2-5, with D perhaps matching TRBD1 (7 bases). Trimming shortened V by 5 bases and J by 5 bases, and 15 bases separated the two germline ends. Germline V gives CDR1 LNHDA, CDR2 SQIVND (reference sequence). The CDR3 spans 14 residues. CDR3: CASSAGQTWETQYF. The CDR3 DNA follows: TGTGCCAGTAGTGCGGGACAGACTTGGGAGACCCAGTACTTC.

The CDR3 spells CASSTDNYNEQFF. The CDR3 bases are TGTGCCAGCAGCACAGACAACTACAATGAGCAGTTCTTC. The chain couples TRBV5-5 to TRBJ2-1; D gene ambiguous. This CDR3 contains 13 residues. CDR1 is SGHKS, CDR2 YYEKEE, per germline (reference sequence). Trimming pared 4 bases from V and 3 bases from J, leaving 8 bases between. The variable domain in full, completed from reference TRBV5-5 and TRBJ2-1, reads DAGVTQSPTHLIKTRGQQVTLRCSPISGHKSVSWYQQVLGQGPQFIFQYYEKEERGRGNFPDRFSARQFPNYSSELNVNALLLGDSALYLCASSTDNYNEQFFGPGTRLTVL.

The rearrangement uses TRBV29-1 and TRBJ1-2; 7 bases are shared with TRBD1. J lost 8 bases, V lost 4 bases, and 10 bases had no gene match. CDR3 length equals 13 residues. In germline, CDR1 is SQVTM, CDR2 ANQGSEA. In DNA form, the CDR3 reads TGCAGCGTTGGAGATAGGGGGCGTCGGGGCTACACCTTC. It specifies CSVGDRGRRGYTF.

The chain employs TRBV29-1 and TRBJ2-1; 8 nucleotides line up with TRBD2. CDR1 and CDR2 (germline): SQVTM, ANQGSEA. Trimming cost V 4 bases and J 4 bases; bases outside gene matches: 6. This CDR3 comprises 14 residues. The DNA for the CDR3 is TGCAGCGTTGGGGTAGTAGCGGGGTACAATGAGCAGTTCTTC. This codes for CSVGVVAGYNEQFF.

The chain employs TRBV30 and TRBJ1-5; D possibly corresponds to TRBD1 (5 bases). Germline-derived CDR1 and CDR2 are GTSNPN and SVGIG (reference sequence). The CDR3 has 14 residues. The V end was cut by 2 bases, the J end by 4 bases, with 12 bases between. The CDR3 sequence: CAWSTGGFNQPQHF. The CDR3 region has the DNA TGTGCCTGGAGTACGGGGGGGTTTAATCAGCCCCAGCATTTT.

This chain connects TRBV10-3 to TRBJ2-3; no clear D gene. CDR3 length: 13 residues. V dropped 2 bases and J dropped 2 bases, with 5 bases sitting between them. Germline V lookup: CDR1 ENHRY, CDR2 SYGVKD. CDR3 nucleotides: TGTGCCATCAGTGAGATTCTCACAGATACGCAGTATTTT. Translation: CAISEILTDTQYF.

V usage is TRBV4-1 and J usage is TRBJ2-7; 8 nucleotides match TRBD2. Germline loops: CDR1 MGHRA, CDR2 YSYEKL. V shed 0 bases, J shed 0 bases, and the junction held 4 bases outside the gene matches. The length of the CDR3 is 16 residues. This chain's CDR3 is CASSQDIGTSSYEQYF. In DNA form, the CDR3 reads TGCGCCAGCAGCCAAGATATTGGGACTAGCTCCTACGAGCAGTACTTC.

This chain links TRBV5-8 with TRBJ2-7; 8 nucleotides line up with TRBD1. The CDR3 sequence is 18 residues long. The germline CDR1 and CDR2 sequences are SGHTS and YDEGEE. V was clipped by 3 bases and J by 7 bases; unmatched bases: 21. Here the CDR3 DNA reads TGTGCCAGCAGCTATCACCCGCGAGCCCAGGACAGGGCGAGGGAGCAGTACGTC. Protein: CASSYHPRAQDRAREQYV.

The rearrangement joins TRBV5-1 to TRBJ1-4, with TRBD1 matching over 7 bases. The trim removed 0 bases at V and 8 bases at J, leaving 7 bases unmatched. The CDR3 extends over 15 amino acids. Per germline, CDR1 SGHRS and CDR2 YFSETQ. The CDR3 coding sequence is TGCGCCAGCAGCTTGGCTACAGGGGCAGGAGAAAAACTGTTTTTT. Its translation: CASSLATGAGEKLFF. The full variable domain, with the rest looked up from reference TRBV5-1 and TRBJ1-4, is KAGVTQTPRYLIKTRGQQVTLSCSPISGHRSVSWYQQTPGQGLQFLFEYFSETQRNKGNFPGRFSGRQFSNSRSEMNVSTLELGDSALYLCASSLATGAGEKLFFGSGTQLSVL.

The gene calls are TRBV6-5 and TRBJ1-1, with 7 bases aligning to TRBD1. Germline V gene sequence: CDR1 MNHEY, CDR2 SVGAGI. The CDR3 has 15 residues. Trimming cost V 5 bases and J 4 bases; bases outside gene matches: 10. For the CDR3, the DNA is TGTGCCAGCAGTCCGCCGACAGGGTTGGGCACTGAAGCTTTCTTT. It yields the protein CASSPPTGLGTEAFF.

The rearrangement links TRBV6-1 to TRBJ2-1, with 11 nucleotides matching TRBD2. Per the germline V gene, CDR1 is MNHNS and CDR2 is SASEGT. J gave up 7 bases and V 6 bases, and 8 bases lay outside the gene matches. The CDR3 runs to 15 residues. The CDR3 is CASRYLAGGKNEQFF. CDR3 in DNA: TGTGCCAGCAGATACCTAGCGGGGGGTAAGAATGAGCAGTTCTTC.

This clone was recorded only once. This chain links TRBV6-1 with TRBJ1-1; unclear D gene. The CDR3 extends over 17 amino acids. Germline V gives CDR1 MNHNS, CDR2 SASEGT. V was trimmed by 3 bases and J by 3 bases, leaving 20 bases between them. CDR3 sequence (DNA): TGTGCCAGCAGTGAGGGGAGTGGTTTTATTGGAGACACTGAAGCTTTCTTT. This translates into CASSEGSGFIGDTEAFF.

The chain combines TRBV6-1 with TRBJ2-2; possible D gene TRBD2, 5 bases. The V gene's germline CDR1 is MNHNS and CDR2 SASEGT. Trimming took 2 bases from V and 5 from J, leaving 9 bases between them. The CDR3 has 14 amino acids. This CDR3 is CASSELATTGELFF. The CDR3 DNA reads as TGTGCCAGCAGTGAACTAGCAACTACCGGGGAGCTGTTTTTT.

This chain joins TRBV4-3 and TRBJ2-5, with 10 nucleotides matching TRBD2. The CDR3 sequence is 18 residues long. Per the germline V gene, CDR1 is LGHNA and CDR2 is YSLEER. Trimming cost V 3 bases and J 1 base; bases outside gene matches: 11. The CDR3 region has the DNA TGCGCCAGCAGCCAGAGAGGATTAGCGGGGGGCTTCCAAGAGACCCAGTACTTC. Translation: CASSQRGLAGGFQETQYF.

This clone occurred a few times. J is TRBJ2-7 and V is TRBV5-1, with 8 bases fitting TRBD1. Germline V gene lookup returns CDR1 SGHRS and CDR2 YFSETQ. This CDR3 spans 14 amino acids. The J segment lost 5 bases and the V segment lost 5 bases, leaving 9 bases of the junction unmatched. This CDR3 reads CASSPTGQEDEQYF. The CDR3 DNA sequence: TGCGCCAGCAGTCCCACGGGACAGGAGGACGAGCAGTACTTC.

CDR3 protein: CASSLRRGANRDTQYF. For the CDR3, the DNA is TGTGCCAGCAGTTTAAGGCGGGGGGCAAACAGGGATACGCAGTATTTT. The chain carries TRBV27 and TRBJ2-3; 8 nucleotides match TRBD2. The CDR3 loop spans 16 amino acids. Losses at the gene ends were 2 bases for V and 6 bases for J; bases not matched to a gene: 10. The germline V gene has CDR1 MNHEY and CDR2 SMNVEV (reference sequence).

V and J are TRBV6-1 and TRBJ2-1; D might be TRBD2 (6 bases). Germline loops: CDR1 MNHNS, CDR2 SASEGT. V was shortened by 1 base and J by 4 bases, with 11 bases between the two germline ends. The CDR3 extends over 15 amino acids. This chain's CDR3 is CASSEVSGSYNEQFF. In nucleotides, the CDR3 is TGTGCCAGCAGTGAAGTTAGCGGAAGTTACAATGAGCAGTTCTTC.

This clone was seen a single time. CDR3 coding DNA: TGTGCCAGCAGTTACTCTGGACAGAACTCCTACAATGAGCAGTTCTTC. It is translated as CASSYSGQNSYNEQFF. This rearrangement joins TRBV6-5 to TRBJ2-1; tentatively, D is TRBD1 (6 bases). This CDR3 is built from 16 residues. V lost 0 bases and J lost 0, with 9 bases in between. The germline gives CDR1 MNHEY, CDR2 SVGAGI.

This clone has just one count. The rearrangement uses TRBV7-7 and TRBJ1-5; 7 positions agree with TRBD1. The CDR3 is 12 residues long. The J segment lost 7 bases and the V segment lost 5 bases, leaving 2 bases of the junction unmatched. From germline, CDR1 is SSHAT and CDR2 FNYEAQ (reference sequence). This chain's CDR3 is CASSPDRQPQHF. Written as DNA, the CDR3 is TGTGCCAGCAGCCCGGACAGGCAGCCCCAGCATTTT.

This chain joins TRBV7-9 and TRBJ1-2; the D is unclear. Germline CDR1 is SEHNR and CDR2 is FQNEAQ (reference sequence). Between the trimmed V and J ends, which lost 2 bases and 5 bases, there was a span of 9 bases. The CDR3 has 13 amino acids. The CDR3 region has the DNA TGTGCCAGCAGCTTATGGGAGGAGTATGGCTACACCTTC. Its protein product is CASSLWEEYGYTF.

This clone was seen only once. V usage is TRBV10-2 and J usage is TRBJ2-7; the match to TRBD2 covers 9 bases. This CDR3 is built from 13 residues. Germline V CDR1 and CDR2: WSHSY, SAAADI. The V segment lost 8 bases and the J segment 6 bases; nucleotides outside the gene matches: 8. The CDR3 sequence is CASAGGTSSEQYV. The CDR3 DNA is TGCGCCAGCGCTGGGGGGACTAGCTCCGAGCAGTACGTC.

The chain is built from TRBV28 and TRBJ2-2; D is uncertain. This CDR3 region has 15 residues. The ends were cut back, 5 bases at V and 6 bases at J, with 16 bases in the middle. Germline assignment: CDR1 MDHEN and CDR2 SYDVKM. The CDR3 bases are TGTGCCAGCAGTCCTCGGGTATCTTGGGCCGGGGAGCTGTTTTTT. This gives the protein CASSPRVSWAGELFF.

This chain connects TRBV18 to TRBJ2-7; D is unresolved. The germline V gene encodes CDR1 KGHSH and CDR2 LQKENI. The V and J ends lost 0 bases and 6 bases respectively, with 12 bases between them. The CDR3 length is 14 residues. The DNA of the CDR3 is TGTGCCAGCTCACCACCAAGATCGGCTAGCGAGCAGTACTTC. This codes for CASSPPRSASEQYF.

This chain links TRBV25-1 with TRBJ1-1; D remains ambiguous. Trimming took 0 bases from V and 7 from J, leaving 9 bases between them. Germline lookup yields CDR1 MGHDK and CDR2 SYGVNS. The CDR3 is 13 residues long. The CDR3 loop is CASSEYNGDEAFF. For the CDR3, the DNA is TGTGCCAGCAGTGAATATAATGGAGATGAAGCTTTCTTT.

Here the CDR3 reads CASSKQGNYGYTF. CDR3 sequence (DNA): TGTGCCAGCAGCAAACAGGGTAACTATGGCTACACCTTC. The rearrangement links TRBV2 to TRBJ1-2; maybe TRBD1 (6 bases). V was clipped by 6 bases and J by 1 base, with 9 bases between them. The CDR3 is 13 residues long. Looked up from germline, CDR1 is SNHLY and CDR2 is FYNNEI.